The next 29 T cell receptor beta chains were all read from a single sample in a study of blood T cell repertoires in COVID-19. The table came from immunoSEQ multiplex PCR; TCRdb's copy has only in-frame clones and leaves some out. The table has fewer than 150,000 clones, over 75% seen once; the top ten hold 1.5% to 1.8%. The sequenced material came from peripheral blood. The receptors shown here come from a man in his fifties or sixties with acute or convalescent COVID-19.

The V call is TRBV30, the J call TRBJ1-3; the match to TRBD1 covers 7 bases. With V trimmed by 1 base and J by 0 bases, 6 bases remained unmatched. Germline CDR1 is GTSNPN and CDR2 is SVGIG (reference sequence). The CDR3 consists of 16 residues. The CDR3 DNA follows: TGTGCCTGGAGTGGGGACAGATCGAGCTCTGGAAACACCATATATTTT. This codes for CAWSGDRSSSGNTIYF.

The rearrangement links TRBV28 to TRBJ2-3; 9 bases are a match to TRBD1. From germline, CDR1 is MDHEN and CDR2 SYDVKM. The trim removed 7 bases at V and 5 bases at J, leaving 7 bases unmatched. The CDR3 runs 14 residues. CDR3 protein: CASIRQGGRDTQYF. In nucleotides, the CDR3 is TGTGCCAGCATTCGACAGGGGGGTAGAGATACGCAGTATTTT.

This clone showed up just once. The chain joins TRBV6-5 to TRBJ1-1; 7 bases agree with TRBD1. With V trimmed by 7 bases and J by 1 base, 6 bases remained unmatched. The length of the CDR3 is 14 residues. CDR1 and CDR2 (germline): MNHEY, SVGAGI. In DNA, the CDR3 is TGTGCCAGCATCCCAGGGGGTTCGAACACTGAAGCTTTCTTT. Translated: CASIPGGSNTEAFF.

This chain joins TRBV14 and TRBJ2-1, with 10 positions matching TRBD2. The CDR3 sequence is 16 residues long. The J segment lost 7 bases and the V segment lost 3 bases, leaving 9 bases of the junction unmatched. The germline CDR1 and CDR2 sequences are SGHDN and FVKESK. In DNA, the CDR3 is TGTGCCAGCAGCCAGTATTCCGGGACTAGCGAAAATGAGCAGTTCTTC. Its translation is CASSQYSGTSENEQFF.

This clone is a singleton in its sample. The CDR3 region has the DNA TGCGTCACCGGGACAGAGGATCGGGGGGAGCTGTTTTTT. Its protein product is CVTGTEDRGELFF. V gene TRBV10-1 combines with J gene TRBJ2-2, with 7 bases identical to TRBD1. The CDR3 length is 13 residues. CDR1 and CDR2 from the germline V gene are WNHNN and SYGVQD (reference sequence).

The table lists this clone with a few counts. The rearrangement joins TRBV25-1 to TRBJ1-6; D not certain. Germline CDR1 reads MGHDK; CDR2 reads SYGVNS. Trimming cost V 4 bases and J 6 bases, with 10 bases left between them. The CDR3 loop spans 14 amino acids. This CDR3 reads CASSGEAFNSPLHF. Written as DNA, the CDR3 is TGTGCCAGCAGTGGAGAAGCGTTTAATTCACCCCTCCACTTT.

The chain is built from TRBV10-3 and TRBJ1-5; maybe TRBD1 (5 bases). Trimming left V 1 base short and J 3 bases short, with 10 bases between. In germline, CDR1 is ENHRY, CDR2 SYGVKD. The CDR3 totals 15 residues. CDR3 protein: CAISEYTGPNQPQHF. The CDR3 DNA is TGTGCCATCAGTGAGTATACAGGCCCCAATCAGCCCCAGCATTTT.

The chain combines TRBV5-1 with TRBJ2-2; 7 nucleotides align to TRBD2. Germline CDR1 reads SGHRS; CDR2 reads YFSETQ. V lost 2 bases to trimming and J lost 6 bases; unmatched junction nucleotides: 4. CDR3 length equals 14 residues. The CDR3 sequence: CASSFWAGAGELFF. The CDR3 DNA reads TGCGCCAGCAGCTTTTGGGCGGGGGCCGGGGAGCTGTTTTTT.

The chain uses TRBV9 and TRBJ1-2, with D perhaps matching TRBD1 (5 bases). Germline V gene lookup returns CDR1 SGDLS and CDR2 YYNGEE. The CDR3 is made up of 13 amino acids. Between the trimmed V and J ends, which lost 5 bases and 2 bases, there was a span of 10 bases. For the CDR3, the DNA is TGTGCCAGCAGGACGGGGGTCAACTATGGCTACACCTTC. Translated: CASRTGVNYGYTF.

This clone was detected only a few times. The V and J genes are TRBV4-1 and TRBJ1-2; 7 nucleotides align to TRBD1. This CDR3 spans 16 amino acids. With 4 bases clipped from V and 8 bases from J, the junction kept 16 bases outside the gene matches. The germline gives CDR1 MGHRA, CDR2 YSYEKL. This CDR3 is CASSLVRGLMGLGYTF. As DNA, the CDR3 is TGCGCCAGCAGCCTCGTAAGGGGGCTTATGGGACTCGGCTACACCTTC.

This chain connects TRBV3-1 (or the pseudogene TRBV3-2) to TRBJ2-7; TRBD2 agrees at 8 bases. Trimming cost V 4 bases and J 5 bases; bases outside gene matches: 7. The CDR3 totals 14 residues. The germline gives CDR1 LGHDT, CDR2 YNNKEL (reference sequence). The CDR3 reads CASSLGLAKNEQYF. The CDR3 DNA follows: TGTGCCAGCAGCCTTGGACTAGCTAAAAACGAGCAGTACTTC.

This clone was observed a few times. The chain couples TRBV4-2 to TRBJ2-3, with D perhaps TRBD1 (6 bases). CDR1 is LGHNA, CDR2 YNFKEQ, per germline. V was pared by 0 bases and J by 0 bases, with 7 bases between. This CDR3 comprises 15 residues. CDR3 amino acids: CASSQEGGSTDTQYF. DNA for the CDR3: TGTGCCAGCAGCCAAGAAGGGGGAAGCACAGATACGCAGTATTTT.

The chain couples TRBV28 to TRBJ1-1, with 11 bases aligning to TRBD1. This CDR3 contains 16 residues. The V segment lost 4 bases and the J segment 3 bases; nucleotides outside the gene matches: 7. Germline assignment: CDR1 MDHEN and CDR2 SYDVKM. In nucleotides, the CDR3 is TGTGCCAGCAGTTATTACGGACAGGGGGCTCACACTGAAGCTTTCTTT. Translating gives CASSYYGQGAHTEAFF.

The rearrangement links TRBV6-1 to TRBJ2-7; TRBD2 is a possible D gene (6 bases). Looked up from germline, CDR1 is MNHNS and CDR2 is SASEGT. The CDR3 covers 15 residues. Between the trimmed V and J ends, which lost 0 bases and 2 bases, there was a span of 11 bases. The CDR3 DNA sequence: TGTGCCAGCAGTGAAGCAGGGACTCCCCCCTACGAGCAGTACTTC. It specifies CASSEAGTPPYEQYF.

The rearrangement joins TRBV19 to TRBJ2-3; D is possibly TRBD2 (5 bases). V gave up 6 bases and J gave up 2 bases, with 15 bases separating them. The CDR3 contains 15 residues. CDR1 LNHDA and CDR2 SQIVND come from the germline V gene (reference sequence). The CDR3 DNA reads TGTGCCAGTAGGAGAGGACTGGCCCTCACAGATACGCAGTATTTT. It translates to CASRRGLALTDTQYF.

This clone has only a few counts. The chain joins TRBV19 to TRBJ1-6, with TRBD1 matching 10 bases. Per the germline V gene, CDR1 is LNHDA and CDR2 is SQIVND (reference sequence). Trimming removed 9 bases from V and 9 bases from J; junction bases left unmatched: 14. The CDR3 runs 16 residues. The CDR3 region is CASSFRRDRGGSPLHF. CDR3 nucleotides: TGTGCCAGCTCCTTTCGAAGGGACAGGGGTGGTTCACCCCTCCACTTT.

This clone was detected only once. Germline and junction disagree at one end, which may indicate a read error. V is TRBV6-5 and J is TRBJ1-6; possibly TRBD1 for D (6 bases). This CDR3 is 15 amino acids long. Looked up from germline, CDR1 is MNHEY and CDR2 is SVGAGI. This CDR3 reads CASNRSGTMNSPLYF. The CDR3 region has the DNA TGTGCCAGCAACAGGTCCGGGACAATGAATTCACCCCTCTACTTT.

This clone was seen only a few times. The V gene is TRBV4-1, the J gene TRBJ1-5; 7 bases agree with TRBD1. The CDR3 extends over 17 amino acids. Trimming at V came to 0 bases and at J to 9 bases, leaving 14 bases not matched to a gene. Germline-derived CDR1 and CDR2 are MGHRA and YSYEKL. CDR3 protein: CASSQDQDRSKVRPQHF. In DNA form, the CDR3 reads TGCGCCAGCAGCCAAGATCAGGACAGGTCCAAAGTAAGGCCCCAGCATTTT.

The chain combines TRBV5-1 with TRBJ2-7, with D tentatively TRBD1 (6 bases). V was pared by 0 bases and J by 3 bases, with 10 bases between. From germline, CDR1 is SGHRS and CDR2 YFSETQ. The length of the CDR3 is 14 residues. The CDR3 here is CASSLVGQNYEQYF. The CDR3 DNA sequence: TGCGCCAGCAGCTTGGTCGGACAGAACTACGAGCAGTACTTC.

This chain links TRBV6-5 with TRBJ1-5, with TRBD1 matching over 11 bases. Trimming took 8 bases from V and 6 from J; bases not matched to a gene: 3. There are 13 residues in the CDR3. In germline, CDR1 is MNHEY, CDR2 SVGAGI. The CDR3 reads CASGQGAGQPQHF. Here the CDR3 DNA reads TGTGCCAGCGGACAGGGGGCAGGTCAGCCCCAGCATTTT.

This clone has only one observation. The chain has TRBV7-3 and TRBJ1-1; 9 positions agree with TRBD1. Germline V lookup: CDR1 SGHTA, CDR2 FQGTGA. The length of the CDR3 is 15 residues. The trim removed 4 bases at V and 4 bases at J, leaving 7 bases unmatched. DNA of the CDR3: TGTGCCAGCAGCTCCCGAACAGGGGGCGGCACTGAAGCTTTCTTT. Translating gives CASSSRTGGGTEAFF.

This clone was counted once. The chain uses TRBV7-9 and TRBJ1-1, with 9 bases that match TRBD1. Per the germline V gene, CDR1 is SEHNR and CDR2 is FQNEAQ (reference sequence). CDR3 length: 15 amino acids. J gave up 2 bases and V 5 bases, and 6 bases lay outside the gene matches. The CDR3 DNA follows: TGTGCCAGCAGCATAGGGACAGGGCCTAACACTGAAGCTTTCTTT. It translates to CASSIGTGPNTEAFF. Variable domain in full (rest from reference TRBV7-9 and TRBJ1-1): DTGVSQNPRHKITKRGQNVTFRCDPISEHNRLYWYRQTLGQGPEFLTYFQNEAQLEKSRLLSDRFSAERPKGSFSTLEIQRTEQGDSAMYLCASSIGTGPNTEAFFGQGTRLTVV.

This chain connects TRBV7-8 to TRBJ1-2; D unresolved. In germline, CDR1 is SGHVS, CDR2 FQNEAQ. This CDR3 is built from 13 residues. Between the trimmed V and J ends, which lost 5 bases and 4 bases, there was a span of 11 bases. DNA for the CDR3: TGTGCCAGCAGCGTCGAGGCACTCTATGGCTACACCTTC. Protein: CASSVEALYGYTF.

The chain has TRBV5-6 and TRBJ1-5, with a weak D call TRBD1 (5 bases). Germline CDR1 and CDR2: SGHDT and YYEEEE. Trimming cost V 2 bases and J 0 bases, with 9 bases left between them. CDR3 length equals 15 residues. This CDR3 reads CASSFRRASNQPQHF. DNA for the CDR3: TGTGCCAGCAGCTTCCGCAGGGCTAGCAATCAGCCCCAGCATTTT.

This clone was picked up a small number of times. CDR3 region: CASSSRTHRVSETQYF. CDR3 nucleotides: TGTGCCAGCAGTTCGCGGACCCACAGGGTCTCAGAGACCCAGTACTTC. The V and J genes are TRBV27 and TRBJ2-5; weak D call: TRBD1 (6 bases). The CDR3 length is 16 residues. Per germline, CDR1 MNHEY and CDR2 SMNVEV (reference sequence). Trimming stripped 4 bases from V and 4 bases from J, with 19 bases between.

The J gene is TRBJ1-3, the V gene TRBV7-6; D unresolved. The V and J ends lost 0 bases and 2 bases respectively, with 11 bases between them. Germline assignment: CDR1 SGHVS and CDR2 FNYEAQ. The CDR3 length is 16 residues. In DNA, the CDR3 is TGTGCCAGCAGCTTAGCACTAACGGAGACTGGAAACACCATATATTTT. Translated, it gives CASSLALTETGNTIYF.

This sequence joins TRBV5-4 and TRBJ2-3; TRBD2 aligns across 11 bases. The ends lost 4 bases at V and 7 bases at J; junction bases unmatched: 14. In germline, CDR1 is SGHNT, CDR2 YYREEE (reference sequence). CDR3 size: 17 residues. The chain's CDR3 is CASSQISIAGGANTQYF. CDR3 bases: TGTGCCAGCAGCCAAATAAGTATAGCGGGGGGGGCCAATACGCAGTATTTT. Complete variable domain (other parts from reference TRBV5-4 and TRBJ2-3): ETGVTQSPTHLIKTRGQQVTLRCSSQSGHNTVSWYQQALGQGPQFIFQYYREEENGRGNFPPRFSGLQFPNYSSELNVNALELDDSALYLCASSQISIAGGANTQYFGPGTRLTVL.

This clone came up many times. The rearrangement joins TRBV28 to TRBJ1-5; maybe TRBD1 (6 bases). Germline CDR1 reads MDHEN; CDR2 reads SYDVKM. Trimming removed 7 bases at V and 4 bases at J, with 17 bases between. The CDR3 is made up of 15 amino acids. CDR3 residues: CASMSFMTGNQPQHF. As DNA, the CDR3 is TGTGCCAGCATGTCGTTCATGACAGGTAATCAGCCCCAGCATTTT.

The chain has TRBV19 and TRBJ2-2; TRBD2 matches 7 bases. V was clipped by 3 bases and J by 4 bases; unmatched bases: 2. This CDR3 spans 14 amino acids. Germline V gene data show CDR1 as LNHDA and CDR2 as SQIVND (reference sequence). Written as DNA, the CDR3 is TGTGCCAGTAGTATGGGAGGGATCACCGGGGAGCTGTTTTTT. Protein: CASSMGGITGELFF. The full variable domain, with the rest looked up from reference TRBV19 and TRBJ2-2, is DGGITQSPKYLFRKEGQNVTLSCEQNLNHDAMYWYRQDPGQGLRLIYYSQIVNDFQKGDIAEGYSVSREKKESFPLTVTSAQKNPTAFYLCASSMGGITGELFFGEGSRLTVL.